A single sample is the source of the 17 T cell receptor beta chains below, sequenced in a study of T cell changes during pregnancy in multiple sclerosis. Clones were sequenced by immunoSEQ multiplex PCR, and TCRdb holds only the in-frame ones, with some missing. The table has 65,000 to 80,000 clones, about 92% seen once. This specimen consisted of CD4+ T cells from peripheral blood mononuclear cells, obtained before pregnancy. The receptors shown here come from a female donor with multiple sclerosis, enrolled in a pregnancy study.

The rearrangement links TRBV29-1 to TRBJ1-2; 9 nucleotides line up with TRBD1. The V and J ends lost 6 bases and 7 bases, in that order; junction bases with no gene match: 6. Germline-derived CDR1 and CDR2 are SQVTM and ANQGSEA. The CDR3 length is 12 residues. As DNA, the CDR3 is TGCAGCGTCGAGGGGGACAGGGTTGGCTACACCTTC. It codes for CSVEGDRVGYTF.

This clone was seen a few times. The V call is TRBV7-9, the J call TRBJ1-2; perhaps TRBD1 as D (5 bases). Germline CDR1 SEHNR, CDR2 FQNEAQ (reference sequence). The V end was cut by 7 bases, the J end by 5 bases, with 20 bases between. CDR3 length equals 15 residues. CDR3 sequence: CASKGAGDRLYGYTF. The CDR3 DNA reads as TGTGCCAGCAAAGGGGCAGGCGATCGCCTTTATGGCTACACCTTC.

J is TRBJ2-1 and V is TRBV5-1; TRBD1 aligns across 11 bases. CDR1 is SGHRS, CDR2 YFSETQ, per germline. Trimming removed 7 bases from V and 3 bases from J; junction bases left unmatched: 6. The CDR3 consists of 15 residues. The CDR3 reads CASATGTGGYNEQFF. DNA of the CDR3: TGCGCCAGCGCAACCGGGACAGGGGGCTACAATGAGCAGTTCTTC.

J is TRBJ2-1 and V is TRBV6-4; 9 bases align to TRBD1. Unmatched junction bases numbered 9, after V lost 3 bases and J lost 6 bases. The length of the CDR3 is 16 residues. CDR1 and CDR2 from the germline V gene are MRHNA and SNTAGT. DNA for the CDR3: TGTGCCAGCAGTGAAAAAAGAGGACAGGGGCCCAATGAGCAGTTCTTC. As protein: CASSEKRGQGPNEQFF.

This chain joins TRBV6-5 and TRBJ2-7; TRBD1 aligns across 7 bases. CDR1 and CDR2 (germline): MNHEY, SVGAGI. This CDR3 is 16 amino acids long. Losses at the gene ends were 2 bases for V and 3 bases for J; bases not matched to a gene: 10. The CDR3 sequence is CASSYATGASLYEQYF. The CDR3 region has the DNA TGTGCCAGCAGTTACGCTACAGGGGCCTCACTCTACGAGCAGTACTTC.

V usage is TRBV7-9 and J usage is TRBJ2-1, with D possibly being TRBD1 (6 bases). Looked up from germline, CDR1 is SEHNR and CDR2 is FQNEAQ (reference sequence). This CDR3 region has 15 residues. Between the trimmed V and J ends, which lost 2 bases and 0 bases, there was a span of 8 bases. CDR3 nucleotide sequence: TGTGCCAGCAGCTTAATCAGGGGCTCCTACAATGAGCAGTTCTTC. Translated, it gives CASSLIRGSYNEQFF.

This chain connects TRBV4-1 to TRBJ2-7, with D possibly being TRBD2 (5 bases). Per germline, CDR1 MGHRA and CDR2 YSYEKL. The CDR3 spans 15 residues. Trimming removed 0 bases from V and 3 bases from J, with 12 bases in between. CDR3 nucleotide sequence: TGCGCCAGCAGCCAAGAAGAGGGCAGGTACTACGAGCAGTACTTC. The encoded protein is CASSQEEGRYYEQYF.

The chain employs TRBV7-3 and TRBJ1-1; D is unclear. The CDR3 has 14 residues. Trimming shortened V by 5 bases and J by 1 base, and 11 bases separated the two germline ends. Germline V gene sequence: CDR1 SGHTA, CDR2 FQGTGA. The CDR3 loop reads CASSPSPGNTEAFF. The CDR3 DNA reads as TGTGCCAGCAGCCCCTCTCCAGGGAACACTGAAGCTTTCTTT.

V is TRBV7-7 and J is TRBJ2-5; D is unclear. The germline V gene has CDR1 SSHAT and CDR2 FNYEAQ (reference sequence). This CDR3 is 13 amino acids long. V lost 1 base and J lost 5, with 8 bases in between. The CDR3 DNA sequence: TGTGCCAGCAGCTTAGGGGCGTGGGAGACCCAGTACTTC. It is translated as CASSLGAWETQYF.

V is TRBV19 and J is TRBJ2-7, with D perhaps matching TRBD1 (5 bases). Trimming left V 5 bases short and J 2 bases short, with 13 bases between. This CDR3 is 14 amino acids long. The germline gives CDR1 LNHDA, CDR2 SQIVND (reference sequence). This CDR3 is CASSPTGYPYEQYF. CDR3 in DNA: TGTGCCAGTAGTCCTACAGGCTACCCCTACGAGCAGTACTTC.

V is TRBV9 and J is TRBJ1-3; 12 bases are shared with TRBD1. This CDR3 comprises 17 residues. CDR1 and CDR2 from the germline V gene are SGDLS and YYNGEE. The trim removed 4 bases at V and 4 bases at J, leaving 9 bases unmatched. CDR3 in amino acids: CASSNSGQGAAGNTIYF. CDR3 in DNA: TGTGCCAGCAGCAATTCGGGACAGGGGGCCGCCGGAAACACCATATATTTT.

V gene TRBV5-1 combines with J gene TRBJ2-3; TRBD1 matches at 7 bases. This CDR3 is 15 amino acids long. The germline V gene encodes CDR1 SGHRS and CDR2 YFSETQ. V lost 4 bases to trimming and J lost 3 bases; unmatched junction nucleotides: 8. The CDR3 DNA is TGCGCCAGCAGCCAAGACAGGGCCAGGACAGATACGCAGTATTTT. Its protein is CASSQDRARTDTQYF.

This chain joins TRBV5-1 and TRBJ2-5; 13 positions match TRBD2. CDR1 is SGHRS and CDR2 is YFSETQ in the germline V gene. CDR3 length: 16 residues. V was pared by 4 bases and J by 2 bases, with 5 bases of the junction left unmatched. This CDR3 reads CASSRLAGGDQETQYF. The CDR3 nucleotides are TGCGCCAGCAGCCGACTAGCGGGGGGAGATCAAGAGACCCAGTACTTC.

V usage is TRBV28 and J usage is TRBJ1-5; TRBD1 aligns across 8 bases. In germline, CDR1 is MDHEN, CDR2 SYDVKM. CDR3 length: 18 amino acids. Trimming took 10 bases from V and 2 from J; bases not matched to a gene: 19. As DNA, the CDR3 is TGTGCCACCTCCCCGGTAACAGGGGGTCTAAGGGGCAATCAGCCCCAGCATTTT. Its translation is CATSPVTGGLRGNQPQHF. The full variable domain, in which reference TRBV28 and TRBJ1-5 provide the parts outside the CDR3, is DVKVTQSSRYLVKRTGEKVFLECVQDMDHENMFWYRQDPGLGLRLIYFSYDVKMKEKGDIPEGYSVSREKKERFSLILESASTNQTSMYLCATSPVTGGLRGNQPQHFGDGTRLSIL.

This clone is a singleton in its sample. This chain uses TRBV29-1 with TRBJ1-2; D is unclear. Germline V gene data show CDR1 as SQVTM and CDR2 as ANQGSEA. The CDR3 is made up of 12 amino acids. V lost 6 bases and J 5 bases, leaving 13 bases between the germline ends. The chain's CDR3 is CSVARVEYGYTF. Written as DNA, the CDR3 is TGCAGCGTCGCCCGGGTAGAGTATGGCTACACCTTC.

In this sample, this clone turned up once. V is TRBV5-8 and J is TRBJ2-7; TRBD1 is a possible D gene (5 bases). CDR1 and CDR2 (germline): SGHTS, YDEGEE. CDR3 length equals 14 residues. Between the trimmed V and J ends, which lost 4 bases and 1 base, there was a span of 12 bases. CDR3 sequence reads: CASSRGHGSYEQYF. The CDR3 DNA is TGTGCCAGCAGCCGAGGACATGGGTCCTACGAGCAGTACTTC.

The V gene is TRBV2, the J gene TRBJ2-3, with 8 bases matching TRBD1. This CDR3 is built from 13 residues. V lost 10 bases to trimming and J lost 5 bases; unmatched junction nucleotides: 8. Germline CDR1 SNHLY, CDR2 FYNNEI. DNA for the CDR3: TGTGCCACCCGACAGGGGATTGTAGATACGCAGTATTTT. The encoded protein is CATRQGIVDTQYF.